This record looks at one TCR beta chain sequence and its context. The assay was immunoSEQ multiplex PCR, and TCRdb's table has in-frame clones only and misses some. The sample contains millions of clones, approximately 94% of which appear only once. This specimen comes from a study of shared clonotypes between healthy human individuals. Germline CDR1 reads SGHVS; CDR2 reads FQNEAQ. Trimming took 4 bases from V and 3 from J; bases not matched to a gene: 6. The CDR3 totals 15 residues. The sequence derives from a man younger than 35 in good health. The chain uses TRBV7-8 and TRBJ1-3, with 7 bases that match TRBD1. Sample: naive CD4+ T cells sorted from blood. Stated subset: CD45RA+ positively selected. The CDR3 DNA reads as TGTGCCAGCAGCTCAACAGGGGATGGTGGAAACACCATATATTTT. The encoded protein is CASSSTGDGGNTIYF.